The clone carrying this TCR beta chain has just a few counts. What it binds is unknown. This sample is drawn from a study of STAT5B mutations in CD4+ large granular lymphocyte leukemia. The study's findings and limits: Patient CD4-sorted repertoires stayed more clonal than healthy ones after leukemic-clone removal.

Controls came from buffy coats of healthy blood donors. Germline lookup yields CDR1 MNHNS and CDR2 SASEGT. The CDR3 is 13 amino acids. Trimming took off 3 bases at V and 4 bases at J, with 9 bases between the two ends. Per the original methods: A productive frequency of 2.59 x 10-5 was the lowest detectable. Libraries were prepared by immunoSEQ multiplex PCR; TCRdb keeps only in-frame clonotypes and omits some of them. V and J calls and clone size are copied from that table; D and trimming were computed from the DNA. The sample contains about 30,000 clones, around two thirds of which appear only once.

The sequence was collected from a human donor in good health. The specimen was CD4+ T cells from blood buffy coats. The V gene is TRBV6-1, the J gene TRBJ1-2, with D maybe TRBD1 (5 bases). The CDR3 nucleotides are TGTGCCAGCAGTGAGGAGGGGATCTATGGCTACACCTTC. It encodes CASSEEGIYGYTF.